Listed below are T cell receptor beta chains from one sample, sequenced in a study of blood T cell repertoires in COVID-19. Measured with immunoSEQ multiplex PCR; TCRdb has only the in-frame clones, and not every one. The repertoire has about 150,000 clones, about 80% of them found once; the top ten carry roughly 2%. Sequencing was done on a sample of peripheral blood. These receptors came from a man between 70 and 80 years old with acute or convalescent COVID-19. Each CDR3 is given with its conserved first and last residue. Fields, in order: D gene, J gene, CDR3 length, clone size, V gene, CDR3 protein, CDR3 DNA. A D gene is named only where the DNA matches it firmly. The size field is filled for only some rows; it gives once, few, many or a size class.

- TRBJ2-1 17 - TRBV4-1 CASSQGFWTPPSDEQFF TGCGCCAGCAGCCAAGGTTTCTGGACTCCCCCTTCTGATGAGCAGTTCTTC
- TRBJ2-7 17 once TRBV9 CASSVADGARGNYEQYF TGTGCCAGCAGCGTAGCGGACGGGGCCAGGGGAAACTACGAGCAGTACTTC
TRBD1 TRBJ2-1 15 few TRBV5-4 CASSSGTGGYNEQFF TGTGCCAGCAGTTCCGGGACAGGGGGCTACAATGAGCAGTTCTTC
- TRBJ2-3 15 - TRBV6-5 CASSYSGVITDTQYF TGTGCCAGCAGTTACTCGGGAGTTATCACAGATACGCAGTATTTT
TRBD2 TRBJ2-5 16 - TRBV5-1 CASHQEAGGYQETQYF TGCGCCAGCCACCAGGAGGCGGGGGGGTACCAAGAGACCCAGTACTTC
- TRBJ1-1 16 - TRBV27 CASSLSWSGTNTEAFF TGTGCCAGCAGTTTATCATGGAGCGGCACCAACACTGAAGCTTTCTTT
- TRBJ2-7 13 - TRBV24-1 CATSDSGRDEQYF TGTGCCACCAGTGATTCTGGCAGGGACGAGCAGTACTTC
- TRBJ1-4 14 - TRBV18 CASSPATVDEKLFF TGTGCCAGCTCACCCGCGACAGTGGACGAAAAACTGTTTTTT
- TRBJ2-3 15 - TRBV20-1 CSASLQRVTTDTQYF TGCAGTGCTAGTCTCCAGCGGGTGACGACAGATACGCAGTATTTT
TRBD1 TRBJ1-6 14 - TRBV2 CASSLDRVVSPLHF TGTGCCAGCAGCCTGGACAGGGTAGTTTCACCCCTCCACTTT
TRBD2 TRBJ2-1 15 - TRBV7-2 CASRPSGRRYNEQFF TGTGCCAGCAGACCCAGCGGGAGAAGGTACAATGAGCAGTTCTTC
- TRBJ1-1 13 - TRBV6-5 CASMAQPNTEAFF TGTGCCAGCATGGCACAACCGAACACTGAAGCTTTCTTT
TRBD1 TRBJ2-6 17 - TRBV7-8 CASSLGQGAVGANVLTF TGTGCCAGCAGCTTGGGACAGGGGGCGGTCGGGGCCAACGTCCTGACTTTC
- TRBJ2-5 14 - TRBV3-1/TRBV3-2 CASSLEQGRETQYF TGTGCCAGCAGCCTAGAACAGGGTAGAGAGACCCAGTACTTC
- TRBJ1-2 11 - TRBV20-1 CSARQGRGYTF TGCAGTGCTAGACAGGGGCGAGGCTACACCTTC
TRBD2 TRBJ2-3 15 once TRBV5-4 CASSSRLAVTDTQYF TGTGCCAGCAGTTCCCGACTAGCGGTCACAGATACGCAGTATTTT
- TRBJ1-2 13 once TRBV18 CASSPPGGYGYTF TGTGCCAGCTCACCACCGGGGGGTTATGGCTACACCTTC
- TRBJ1-2 16 once TRBV5-1 CASSLGGLQGNYGYTF TGCGCCAGCAGCTTGGGGGGCCTACAGGGAAACTATGGCTACACCTTC
- TRBJ1-2 12 - TRBV5-6 CASSSGVEGYTF TGTGCCAGCAGCTCGGGGGTAGAAGGCTACACCTTC
TRBD1 TRBJ2-1 14 - TRBV7-9 CASSGGTGGNEQFF TGTGCCAGCAGTGGTGGGACAGGAGGGAATGAGCAGTTCTTC
TRBD2 TRBJ2-1 15 - TRBV19 CASSIGGSGSNEQFF TGTGCCAGTAGTATAGGGGGTAGCGGGAGCAATGAGCAGTTCTTC
TRBD2 TRBJ2-3 16 - TRBV9 CASSGTSGGSTDTQYF TGTGCCAGCAGCGGCACTAGCGGGGGTAGCACAGATACGCAGTATTTT
- TRBJ1-5 14 - TRBV28 CASTLAGGDQPQHF TGTGCCAGCACCCTGGCGGGGGGCGATCAGCCCCAGCATTTT
TRBD2 TRBJ2-7 15 - TRBV11-2 CASSRGGTTRDEQYF TGTGCCAGCAGCCGGGGGGGGACTACCCGGGACGAGCAGTACTTC
- TRBJ2-1 18 few TRBV28 CASSPLLTGTPSYNEQFF TGTGCCAGCAGCCCCCTACTAACCGGGACTCCTTCCTACAATGAGCAGTTCTTC
TRBD2 TRBJ2-7 18 - TRBV10-2 CASSESGGGAGGGREQYF TGCGCCAGCAGTGAGAGCGGGGGCGGCGCGGGAGGGGGCCGGGAGCAGTACTTC
TRBD1 TRBJ1-2 12 - TRBV2 CASSEQGGGYTF TGTGCCAGCAGTGAACAGGGGGGTGGCTACACCTTC
- TRBJ1-1 14 - TRBV3-1/TRBV3-2 CASSQLRENTEAFF TGTGCCAGCAGCCAGTTACGGGAGAACACTGAAGCTTTCTTT
- TRBJ1-5 12 - TRBV19 CASSSQVWPQHF TGTGCCAGTAGTTCACAGGTTTGGCCCCAGCATTTT
- TRBJ2-2 13 - TRBV20-1 CSASPPGHGELFF TGCAGTGCTAGTCCTCCAGGCCACGGGGAGCTGTTTTTT
TRBD2 TRBJ2-1 19 - TRBV7-2 CASSLALTSGNTNQGEQFF TGTGCCAGCAGCTTAGCGTTGACTAGCGGCAACACCAACCAAGGTGAGCAGTTCTTC
TRBD1 TRBJ2-2 16 - TRBV7-9 CASSPPGTGSTGELFF TGTGCCAGCAGCCCCCCCGGGACAGGCAGCACCGGGGAGCTGTTTTTT
TRBD1 TRBJ2-7 13 - TRBV12-3/TRBV12-4 CASSKQGTHEQYF TGTGCCAGCAGTAAACAGGGGACCCACGAGCAGTACTTC
TRBD1 TRBJ1-2 13 - TRBV10-2 CASFEQGAHGYTF TGCGCCAGCTTCGAACAGGGGGCGCATGGCTACACCTTC
- TRBJ1-3 14 - TRBV7-9 CASRGQSSGNTIYF TGTGCCAGCAGAGGACAGAGCTCTGGAAACACCATATATTTT
TRBD1 TRBJ2-3 15 once TRBV6-4 CASSVGQGKTDTQYF TGTGCCAGCAGTGTTGGACAGGGAAAAACAGATACGCAGTATTTT
TRBD1 TRBJ1-6 15 - TRBV5-1 CASSVRDRNTSPLHF TGCGCCAGCAGCGTCCGGGACAGGAATACGTCACCCCTCCACTTT
- TRBJ1-2 12 - TRBV28 CASSLYGGDYTF TGTGCCAGCAGTTTATATGGGGGGGATTACACCTTC
- TRBJ1-1 15 once TRBV7-8 CASSTRQVMNTEAFF TGTGCCAGCAGCACAAGACAGGTAATGAACACTGAAGCTTTCTTT
- TRBJ1-2 11 - TRBV28 CATLDHRGYTF TGTGCCACCTTAGACCACAGGGGCTACACCTTC
- TRBJ2-3 15 - TRBV5-8 CASTSSPLSTDTQYF TGTGCCAGCACCTCTAGCCCCCTAAGCACAGATACGCAGTATTTT
- TRBJ1-3 11 - TRBV20-1 CSAQLGNTIYF TGCAGTGCGCAACTGGGAAACACCATATATTTT
TRBD2 TRBJ2-1 17 - TRBV7-9 CASSPTSGRPSYNEQFF TGTGCCAGCAGCCCTACTAGCGGGAGGCCCTCCTACAATGAGCAGTTCTTC
TRBD1 TRBJ2-7 13 - TRBV10-3 CAISSGQPYEQYF TGTGCCATCAGTTCGGGACAGCCCTACGAGCAGTACTTC
- TRBJ2-3 14 - TRBV6-5 CASRATESTDTQYF TGTGCCAGCAGGGCGACGGAGAGCACAGATACGCAGTATTTT
- TRBJ2-7 13 - TRBV2 CASSEGVFYEQYF TGTGCCAGCAGTGAAGGAGTTTTCTACGAGCAGTACTTC
- TRBJ1-1 15 - TRBV11-2 CASSSAGALNTEAFF TGTGCCAGCAGCTCAGCAGGGGCATTGAACACTGAAGCTTTCTTT
- TRBJ2-3 13 - TRBV24-1 CATSEPGADTQYF TGTGCCACCAGTGAGCCGGGGGCAGATACGCAGTATTTT
- TRBJ1-1 14 - TRBV6-6 CASSYGTRGTEAFF TGTGCCAGCAGTTACGGGACCCGGGGGACTGAAGCTTTCTTT
TRBD2 TRBJ2-1 15 - TRBV19 CASSISSGRLYEQFF TGTGCCAGTAGTATCTCTAGCGGGAGATTGTATGAGCAGTTCTTC
TRBD1 TRBJ2-6 16 - TRBV27 CASRGEWTGGANVLTF TGTGCCAGCAGGGGAGAATGGACAGGTGGGGCCAACGTCCTGACTTTC
TRBD2 TRBJ2-7 19 few TRBV18 CASSPGGSDGTSVPYEQYF TGTGCCAGCTCACCCGGGGGTAGCGACGGGACTAGCGTCCCCTACGAGCAGTACTTC
TRBD1 TRBJ1-1 15 - TRBV25-1 CASSKLGTENTEAFF TGTGCCAGCAGTAAACTCGGGACAGAAAACACTGAAGCTTTCTTT
TRBD1 TRBJ2-5 15 - TRBV6-5 CASSKDRDILETQYF TGTGCCAGCAGCAAAGACAGGGATATTCTGGAGACCCAGTACTTC
- TRBJ2-3 17 once TRBV5-1 CASSLVPTRGLTDTQYF TGCGCCAGCAGCTTGGTGCCGACACGGGGACTCACAGATACGCAGTATTTT
TRBD2 TRBJ2-4 16 - TRBV7-8 CASSSLAGVHINIQYF TGTGCCAGCAGCTCCCTAGCGGGAGTCCATATAAACATTCAGTACTTC
TRBD1 TRBJ1-2 17 - TRBV25-1 CASTSGQESDKGRGYTF TGTGCCAGCACCTCGGGACAGGAATCGGACAAGGGTCGCGGCTACACCTTC
- TRBJ2-2 13 - TRBV7-2 CASSFQETGELFF TGTGCCAGCAGCTTTCAGGAAACCGGGGAGCTGTTTTTT
TRBD1 TRBJ1-2 16 - TRBV14 CASSRRTGGHGDGYTF TGTGCCAGCAGCCGAAGGACAGGGGGGCATGGAGATGGCTACACCTTC